Below, 8 T cell receptor beta chains from the same sample are listed, as sequenced in a study of blood T cell repertoires in COVID-19. Here immunoSEQ multiplex PCR was the method, and the copy in TCRdb shows in-frame clones only, minus some. The sample holds approximately 96,000 clones; approximately 90% are singletons and the top ten take around 3.9%. The sequenced sample was peripheral blood. Receptors originate from a human donor with COVID-19, enrolled during active disease. The donor label of this sample is uncertain.

The chain carries TRBV11-3 and TRBJ1-1; weak D call: TRBD1 (5 bases). This CDR3 spans 15 amino acids. Deletions cut 8 bases from V and 3 bases from J, with 19 bases between. Germline-derived CDR1 and CDR2 are SGHNT and YENEEA. The CDR3 spells CASAIRGSLDTEAFF. In nucleotides, the CDR3 is TGTGCCAGCGCTATAAGGGGCTCCTTGGACACTGAAGCTTTCTTT.

The V and J genes are TRBV5-1 and TRBJ2-2; D unresolved. Germline assignment: CDR1 SGHRS and CDR2 YFSETQ. This CDR3 comprises 14 residues. The V gene lost 0 bases and the J gene lost 4 bases, with 7 bases spanning the gap. The CDR3 sequence: CASSLDRSTGELFF. The CDR3 DNA reads as TGCGCCAGCAGCTTGGACAGAAGCACCGGGGAGCTGTTTTTT.

This clone was picked up one time. The rearrangement links TRBV19 to TRBJ1-6; TRBD1 aligns across 12 bases. Germline trimming cut 5 bases from V and 17 bases from J; bases unmatched to any gene: 10. The CDR3 is made up of 14 amino acids. Germline CDR1 is LNHDA and CDR2 is SQIVND (reference sequence). CDR3 DNA: TGTGCCAGTAGTGCCGGGACAGGGGGCTTTTTCGTCCACTTT. Translating it yields CASSAGTGGFFVHF.

The chain links TRBV2 to TRBJ2-7, with TRBD2 matching 10 bases. This CDR3 is 16 amino acids long. The V gene end was trimmed by 6 bases and the J gene end by 6 bases; junction bases not matched to a gene: 14. From germline, CDR1 is SNHLY and CDR2 FYNNEI. This CDR3 reads CASRAGGLAGVGEQYF. CDR3 coding DNA: TGTGCCAGCAGGGCGGGGGGTCTAGCGGGAGTCGGCGAGCAGTACTTC. Based on the CDR3 plus reference TRBV2 and TRBJ2-7, the full variable domain is EPEVTQTPSHQVTQMGQEVILRCVPISNHLYFYWYRQILGQKVEFLVSFYNNEISEKSEIFDDQFSVERPDGSNFTLKIRSTKLEDSAMYFCASRAGGLAGVGEQYFGPGTRLTVT.

The rearrangement uses TRBV2 and TRBJ2-7, with 8 bases aligning to TRBD1. J gave up 5 bases and V 5 bases, and 8 bases lay outside the gene matches. Germline loops: CDR1 SNHLY, CDR2 FYNNEI. There are 14 residues in the CDR3. The CDR3 nucleotides read TGTGCCAGCAGTAGTCAGGGGGCCTTCAACGAGCAGTACTTC. Amino acids: CASSSQGAFNEQYF.

The V call is TRBV5-1, the J call TRBJ1-1; 9 nucleotides agree with TRBD1. This CDR3 contains 14 residues. Germline loops: CDR1 SGHRS, CDR2 YFSETQ. With V trimmed by 5 bases and J by 4 bases, 6 bases remained unmatched. CDR3 bases: TGCGCCAGCAGGACAGGGGGTATATTCACTGAAGCTTTCTTT. It yields the protein CASRTGGIFTEAFF.

V and J are TRBV5-1 and TRBJ2-5; D is unclear. Looked up from germline, CDR1 is SGHRS and CDR2 is YFSETQ. This CDR3 spans 13 amino acids. Deletions cut 4 bases from V and 3 bases from J, with 10 bases between. Written as DNA, the CDR3 is TGCGCCAGCAGCCTAGTGGTGGAAGAGACCCAGTACTTC. Its translation: CASSLVVEETQYF.

The chain combines TRBV28 with TRBJ1-2; D is possibly TRBD1 (5 bases). The CDR3 is made up of 14 amino acids. CDR1 and CDR2 (germline): MDHEN, SYDVKM. V lost 5 bases to trimming and J lost 7 bases, with 17 bases between them. The DNA of the CDR3 is TGTGCCAGCAGTCCTCCGACGGGGGTAGGTGGCTACACCTTC. This codes for CASSPPTGVGGYTF.